At least ten counts were recorded for the clone carrying this T cell receptor beta chain. Its target is unknown. This sample is part of a study of T cells after yellow fever vaccination. Study information: Fractions of low cell number were prepared using SMART-Seq v4 Ultra Low Input.

Study-level findings and limits: Secondary responses were weaker yet peaked faster, day 5 versus 15.

TCRdb reanalysed the 5' RACE reads using MiXCR and keeps one entry per CDR3 protein. The data contain about 160,000 distinct CDR3 sequences, 6% to 7.5% of them seen just once; the ten biggest clones take up 2.5% to 3%. Germline-derived CDR1 and CDR2 are SNHLY and FYNNEI. The CDR3 spans 12 residues. Trimming pared 8 bases from V and 5 bases from J, leaving 12 bases between. The sequenced sample was CD4+ T cells sorted from PBMCs, obtained 5 days after the first yellow fever vaccination. This chain joins TRBV2 and TRBJ2-5; tentative D call: TRBD2 (6 bases). This TCR was recovered from a man younger than 30 who received the YFV17D yellow fever vaccine. DNA of the CDR3: TGTGCCAGCGGGCTAGCGAGCGAGACCCAGTACTTC. This translates into CASGLASETQYF.